This record covers a single T cell receptor beta chain. Its antigen is currently unknown. This record comes from a study of molecular identifiers for immune sequencing clone quantification. Sorting recovered naive CD8 T cells on a CD8+CD4-CCR7+CD45RA+ profile. Findings and caveats of the study: Clones above 20 RNA copies held over 98% of effector molecules, under 1% in naive cells. Barcode collisions between identical TCR molecules could shrink estimates of highly expanded clone sizes.

The J segment lost 4 bases and the V segment lost 4 bases, leaving 10 bases of the junction unmatched. The CDR3 sequence is 15 residues long. Germline V lookup: CDR1 SEHNR, CDR2 FQNEAQ (reference sequence). In preparing bulk TCR libraries, previously described methods and listed TCR primers were used. MiXCR was run by TCRdb on the PCR reads, yielding one entry per CDR3 protein. This sample has approximately 550,000 distinct CDR3 sequences, with roughly 26% found just once. The chain uses TRBV7-9 and TRBJ2-7; 7 nucleotides line up with TRBD1. The sequencing sample was made of naive CD8+ T cells from blood, with Jurkat cell RNA spiked in. Noted subset: FACS-sorted CD8+CD4-CCR7+CD45RA+ naive T cells. This clonotype originated in a human donor in good health. Some libraries in this study had Jurkat cell RNA spiked in. CDR3 DNA: TGTGCCAGCAGCTCAGCCGGGACAGAAAAATACGAGCAGTACTTC. Its protein is CASSSAGTEKYEQYF.